This entry lists 20 T cell receptor beta chains sequenced from one sample in a study of CD8 T cells in Susac syndrome. With random hexamers, roughly 0.45 to 1 ug RNA was reverse transcribed. TCRdb re-called the immunoSEQ multiplex PCR reads with MiXCR, one entry per CDR3 protein. The table lists approximately 170,000 distinct CDR3 sequences, approximately 90% of them singletons, with under 0.085% in the top ten. Source material: CD4+ T cells from PBMCs. These receptors were obtained from a human donor in good health.

The V and J genes are TRBV28 and TRBJ1-2, with 7 bases identical to TRBD1. Germline V CDR1 and CDR2: MDHEN, SYDVKM. The CDR3 covers 15 residues. Unmatched junction bases numbered 11, after V lost 6 bases and J lost 4 bases. CDR3 sequence reads: CASSTRQGGSYGYTF. The CDR3 DNA reads as TGTGCCAGCAGCACCCGACAGGGAGGGAGCTATGGCTACACCTTC.

The V and J genes are TRBV30 and TRBJ1-2, with 10 positions matching TRBD1. This CDR3 spans 14 amino acids. V shed 6 bases, J shed 7 bases, and the junction held 11 bases outside the gene matches. Germline V gene lookup returns CDR1 GTSNPN and CDR2 SVGIG (reference sequence). For the CDR3, the DNA is TGTGCCTGCAGACCCGGGACAGGGGTTGGTGGCTACACCTTC. It encodes CACRPGTGVGGYTF.

This rearrangement joins TRBV28 to TRBJ2-1; weak D call: TRBD2 (6 bases). Germline assignment: CDR1 MDHEN and CDR2 SYDVKM. The V end lost 3 bases, the J end lost 5 bases, and 17 bases lay between the germline ends. This CDR3 has 16 residues. CDR3 residues: CASSFGSGGPHNEQFF. CDR3 sequence (DNA): TGTGCCAGCAGTTTCGGGAGCGGAGGTCCCCACAATGAGCAGTTCTTC.

The V and J genes are TRBV20-1 and TRBJ1-1; 7 bases line up with TRBD1. After removal of 6 bases from V and 5 bases from J, the junction contained 12 bases not matched to a gene. Per the germline V gene, CDR1 is DFQATT and CDR2 is SNEGSKA (reference sequence). The CDR3 is 14 amino acids. The CDR3 protein is CSARSLTGWTEAFF. The CDR3 bases are TGCAGTGCCCGCTCTCTGACAGGGTGGACTGAAGCTTTCTTT.

The chain is built from TRBV3-1 and TRBJ1-4; no definite D call. The germline CDR1 and CDR2 sequences are LGHDT and YNNKEL (reference sequence). This CDR3 contains 14 residues. The germline V and J ends were trimmed by 0 bases and 4 bases, with 6 bases remaining between them. CDR3 region: CASSQDRVNEKLFF. CDR3 in DNA: TGTGCCAGCAGCCAAGACAGAGTTAATGAAAAACTGTTTTTT.

J is TRBJ1-5 and V is TRBV27, with D uncertain. V dropped 5 bases and J dropped 5 bases, with 13 bases sitting between them. CDR3 length equals 14 residues. Germline values: CDR1 MNHEY, CDR2 SMNVEV (reference sequence). The CDR3 region is CASSPREFHQPQHF. The DNA of the CDR3 is TGTGCCAGCAGTCCCCGGGAGTTTCATCAGCCCCAGCATTTT.

V usage is TRBV4-2 and J usage is TRBJ1-5; D is perhaps TRBD1 (5 bases). Germline CDR1 reads LGHNA; CDR2 reads YNFKEQ. Trimming shortened V by 1 base and J by 0 bases, and 7 bases separated the two germline ends. This CDR3 contains 15 residues. CDR3 DNA sequence: TGTGCCAGCAGCCAAGTGGGGGATAGCAATCAGCCCCAGCATTTT. This encodes CASSQVGDSNQPQHF.

The rearrangement links TRBV6-2 or TRBV6-3 to TRBJ1-3; no clear D gene. Looked up from germline, CDR1 is MNHEY and CDR2 is SVGEGT. The CDR3 consists of 14 residues. V lost 8 bases to trimming and J lost 0 bases, with 11 bases between them. The CDR3 nucleotides read TGTGCCAGCGGTGAGGATTCCTCTGGAAACACCATATATTTT. Protein: CASGEDSSGNTIYF.

V usage is TRBV6-2 or TRBV6-3 and J usage is TRBJ2-1; 7 bases fit TRBD2. V lost 0 bases and J lost 6; bases outside the gene matches: 5. The length of the CDR3 is 15 residues. Looked up from germline, CDR1 is MNHEY and CDR2 is SVGEGT. CDR3 nucleotide sequence: TGTGCCAGCAGTTACTCTCTACGGGGGGTCAATGAGCAGTTCTTC. This gives the protein CASSYSLRGVNEQFF.

This chain joins TRBV27 and TRBJ2-3, with TRBD2 identical over 7 bases. The CDR3 totals 16 residues. V dropped 2 bases and J dropped 6; count of bases not matched to a gene: 11. CDR1 and CDR2 (germline): MNHEY, SMNVEV (reference sequence). The CDR3 here is CASSLKGLPSSDTQYF. The DNA for the CDR3 is TGTGCCAGCAGTTTAAAGGGACTACCATCCAGCGATACGCAGTATTTT.

The chain couples TRBV11-2 to TRBJ1-1; D is uncertain. The germline V gene has CDR1 SGHAT and CDR2 FQNNGV. With 0 bases removed from V and 5 bases from J, the gap between germline ends came to 13 bases. The length of the CDR3 is 15 residues. CDR3 sequence: CASSLDRRKRTEAFF. DNA for the CDR3: TGTGCCAGCAGCTTAGATAGAAGAAAAAGAACTGAAGCTTTCTTT.

J is TRBJ2-7 and V is TRBV20-1; 8 nucleotides line up with TRBD2. The V gene end was trimmed by 5 bases and the J gene end by 4 bases; junction bases not matched to a gene: 10. The germline V gene has CDR1 DFQATT and CDR2 SNEGSKA (reference sequence). CDR3 length: 14 amino acids. This CDR3 is CSALYPAGAYEQYF. CDR3 bases: TGCAGTGCTCTCTATCCAGCGGGAGCTTACGAGCAGTACTTC.

The chain recombines TRBV27 with TRBJ2-5, with 7 bases aligning to TRBD2. J gave up 5 bases and V 0 bases, and 6 bases lay outside the gene matches. There are 15 residues in the CDR3. Germline lookup yields CDR1 MNHEY and CDR2 SMNVEV (reference sequence). Here the CDR3 DNA reads TGTGCCAGCAGTTTATCGCAGGGAGGGTGGGAGACCCAGTACTTC. Its protein is CASSLSQGGWETQYF.

The chain combines TRBV10-3 with TRBJ2-7; no clear D gene. The germline V gene has CDR1 ENHRY and CDR2 SYGVKD. The CDR3 is 13 amino acids. V shed 1 base and J shed 5 bases, with 9 bases lying between them. The CDR3 is CAISELGPHEQYF. CDR3 DNA sequence: TGTGCCATCAGTGAGTTAGGGCCTCACGAGCAGTACTTC.

The chain couples TRBV27 to TRBJ2-1, with TRBD2 identical over 7 bases. Per germline, CDR1 MNHEY and CDR2 SMNVEV (reference sequence). This CDR3 spans 15 amino acids. The trim removed 3 bases at V and 2 bases at J, leaving 4 bases unmatched. The CDR3 DNA follows: TGTGCCAGCAGTTTTGGGGGGGGTACCTACAATGAGCAGTTCTTC. It translates to CASSFGGGTYNEQFF.

The V call is TRBV5-1, the J call TRBJ2-3, with 10 nucleotides matching TRBD2. The germline gives CDR1 SGHRS, CDR2 YFSETQ. There are 17 residues in the CDR3. After removal of 0 bases from V and 4 bases from J, the junction contained 8 bases not matched to a gene. CDR3 nucleotide sequence: TGCGCCAGCAGCTTGGCCGCGGCTAGCGGGAGTTCAGATACGCAGTATTTT. Translating gives CASSLAAASGSSDTQYF.

The V and J genes are TRBV7-9 and TRBJ1-1; D is possibly TRBD1 (5 bases). The V gene lost 5 bases and the J gene lost 4 bases, with 11 bases spanning the gap. The CDR3 is 13 residues long. Germline V gene lookup returns CDR1 SEHNR and CDR2 FQNEAQ (reference sequence). The CDR3 spells CASSRREGTEAFF. The CDR3 DNA is TGTGCCAGCAGCCGCAGGGAGGGCACTGAAGCTTTCTTT.

The chain has TRBV9 and TRBJ2-3; 9 nucleotides match TRBD2. This CDR3 spans 16 amino acids. With V trimmed by 3 bases and J by 3 bases, 8 bases remained unmatched. Germline V gene sequence: CDR1 SGDLS, CDR2 YYNGEE. The CDR3 here is CASSERLAEWTDTQYF. The CDR3 coding sequence is TGTGCCAGCAGCGAAAGACTAGCGGAGTGGACAGATACGCAGTATTTT.

This chain uses TRBV6-5 with TRBJ2-7; 7 bases are shared with TRBD1. The V and J ends lost 5 bases and 4 bases, in that order; junction bases with no gene match: 11. The CDR3 consists of 15 residues. Germline CDR1 is MNHEY and CDR2 is SVGAGI. CDR3 in DNA: TGTGCCAGCAGTCCCTATATAGGACAGGATTACGAGCAGTACTTC. Its translation is CASSPYIGQDYEQYF.

This chain uses TRBV4-3 with TRBJ2-3, with D uncertain. V lost 0 bases, J lost 2 bases, and 15 bases lay in between. Germline CDR1 and CDR2: LGHNA and YSLEER. The CDR3 contains 17 residues. CDR3 bases: TGCGCCAGCAGCCAAGAGACCCAACAGAGATACACAGATACGCAGTATTTT. It specifies CASSQETQQRYTDTQYF.